The 28 T cell receptor beta chains reported below all come from one sample, sequenced in a study of graft-versus-host responses after intestinal transplantation. The assay was immunoSEQ multiplex PCR, and TCRdb's table has in-frame clones only and misses some. Of some 15,000 clones listed, 88% are singletons. The sequences come from PBMCs, collected approximately 110 days after intestinal transplant. The source is a human patient who received an intestinal transplant, so some T cells may come from the graft donor.

In its sample, this clone was seen once. The V call is TRBV4-1, the J call TRBJ2-7; tentatively, D is TRBD1 or TRBD2 (5 bases each). The CDR3 is 13 residues long. Germline V gene lookup returns CDR1 MGHRA and CDR2 YSYEKL. V was shortened by 1 base and J by 2 bases, with 6 bases between the two germline ends. The CDR3 region is CASSQVGAYEQYF. The DNA of the CDR3 is TGCGCCAGCAGCCAAGTGGGGGCCTACGAGCAGTACTTC.

This clone was seen a single time. The chain joins TRBV6-5 to TRBJ2-2, with TRBD1 matching 7 bases. The CDR3 loop spans 15 amino acids. Unmatched junction bases numbered 1, after V lost 2 bases and J lost 1 base. The germline gives CDR1 MNHEY, CDR2 SVGAGI. This chain's CDR3 is CASSYNRGNTGELFF. As DNA, the CDR3 is TGTGCCAGCAGTTACAACAGGGGGAACACCGGGGAGCTGTTTTTT.

This chain connects TRBV5-1 to TRBJ2-1; no definite D call. Trimming shortened V by 0 bases and J by 0 bases, and 4 bases separated the two germline ends. Looked up from germline, CDR1 is SGHRS and CDR2 is YFSETQ. This CDR3 region has 14 residues. CDR3 region: CASSLGGSYNEQFF. The CDR3 coding sequence is TGCGCCAGCAGCTTGGGGGGCTCCTACAATGAGCAGTTCTTC.

This chain joins TRBV28 and TRBJ2-5, with 7 bases fitting TRBD1. Germline-derived CDR1 and CDR2 are MDHEN and SYDVKM. CDR3 length: 13 residues. J lost 2 bases, V lost 5 bases, and 2 bases had no gene match. The CDR3 protein is CASSKQGQETQYF. DNA of the CDR3: TGTGCCAGCAGTAAACAGGGGCAAGAGACCCAGTACTTC.

The chain has TRBV6-1 and TRBJ2-3; the D call may be TRBD1 or TRBD2 (7 bases each). Trimming left V 4 bases short and J 3 bases short, with 11 bases between. The CDR3 contains 14 residues. Germline-derived CDR1 and CDR2 are MNHNS and SASEGT. The CDR3 reads CASSGQGGTDTQYF. CDR3 in DNA: TGTGCCAGCAGTGGACAGGGAGGGACAGATACGCAGTATTTT.

This sequence joins TRBV27 and TRBJ2-7; 10 nucleotides line up with TRBD1. CDR3 length: 16 residues. Germline-derived CDR1 and CDR2 are MNHEY and SMNVEV (reference sequence). V lost 3 bases, J lost 6 bases, and 11 bases stayed unmatched. The CDR3 bases are TGTGCCAGCAGTTTGGCTCAGGGGACAGGGGCCGTCGAGCAGTACTTC. This gives the protein CASSLAQGTGAVEQYF.

The rearrangement uses TRBV4-3 and TRBJ1-1; 12 bases align to TRBD1. The CDR3 loop spans 17 amino acids. V dropped 3 bases and J dropped 2; count of bases not matched to a gene: 7. CDR1 LGHNA and CDR2 YSLEER come from the germline V gene. The CDR3 here is CASSQTGTGGINTEAFF. The CDR3 DNA sequence: TGCGCCAGCAGCCAGACCGGGACAGGGGGCATTAACACTGAAGCTTTCTTT.

V gene TRBV4-3 combines with J gene TRBJ2-3; possibly TRBD2 for D (6 bases). Germline-derived CDR1 and CDR2 are LGHNA and YSLEER. V was clipped by 4 bases and J by 1 base, with 9 bases between them. This CDR3 is 14 amino acids long. The CDR3 sequence is CASSPSVGTDTQYF. The CDR3 nucleotides read TGCGCCAGCAGCCCTAGCGTGGGCACAGATACGCAGTATTTT.

The table lists this clone with a few counts. This sequence joins TRBV6-5 and TRBJ1-2; 9 bases are a match to TRBD1. Germline CDR1 reads MNHEY; CDR2 reads SVGAGI. After removal of 4 bases from V and 4 bases from J, the junction contained 7 bases not matched to a gene. The CDR3 length is 15 residues. This CDR3 reads CASSSPDRGLYGYTF. DNA of the CDR3: TGTGCCAGCAGTTCCCCGGACAGGGGACTCTATGGCTACACCTTC.

This clone has just a few counts. This chain connects TRBV7-2 to TRBJ1-2; 7 bases line up with TRBD1. Trimming at V came to 1 base and at J to 11 bases, leaving 1 base not matched to a gene. CDR3 length equals 11 residues. Per the germline V gene, CDR1 is SGHTA and CDR2 is FQGNSA. CDR3 loop: CASSLGDSYTF. In nucleotides, the CDR3 is TGTGCCAGCAGCTTAGGGGACAGTTACACCTTC.

This chain connects TRBV6-4 to TRBJ1-1, with 9 positions matching TRBD1. Germline assignment: CDR1 MRHNA and CDR2 SNTAGT. After removal of 4 bases from V and 5 bases from J, the junction contained 8 bases not matched to a gene. The CDR3 is made up of 15 amino acids. Here the CDR3 reads CASSAGDREGTEAFF. The CDR3 DNA reads TGTGCCAGCAGTGCTGGGGACAGGGAGGGGACTGAAGCTTTCTTT.

The chain is built from TRBV9 and TRBJ2-3, with TRBD2 matching 10 bases. There are 15 residues in the CDR3. The germline gives CDR1 SGDLS, CDR2 YYNGEE. Trimming cost V 5 bases and J 4 bases; bases outside gene matches: 7. The CDR3 protein is CASSQAGGGADTQYF. The CDR3 nucleotides read TGTGCCAGCAGTCAAGCGGGAGGGGGCGCAGATACGCAGTATTTT.

V usage is TRBV28 and J usage is TRBJ2-2; the D is unclear. Germline CDR1 and CDR2: MDHEN and SYDVKM. Trimming left V 7 bases short and J 2 bases short, with 5 bases between. This CDR3 has 12 amino acids. The CDR3 bases are TGTGCCAGCACCCTAAACACCGGGGAGCTGTTTTTT. Protein product: CASTLNTGELFF. Using reference TRBV28 and TRBJ2-2 for the parts outside the CDR3, the full variable domain is DVKVTQSSRYLVKRTGEKVFLECVQDMDHENMFWYRQDPGLGLRLIYFSYDVKMKEKGDIPEGYSVSREKKERFSLILESASTNQTSMYLCASTLNTGELFFGEGSRLTVL.

This clone was observed once. The chain couples TRBV7-2 to TRBJ2-7; no definite D call. The CDR3 has 14 amino acids. With 3 bases removed from V and 2 bases from J, the gap between germline ends came to 11 bases. Germline CDR1 and CDR2: SGHTA and FQGNSA. CDR3 nucleotides: TGTGCCAGCAGCTTGTGGCCTGAGGCCTACGAGCAGTACTTC. Its protein product is CASSLWPEAYEQYF.

The gene calls are TRBV7-8 and TRBJ2-3, with TRBD2 matching over 8 bases. CDR3 length: 18 amino acids. The germline CDR1 and CDR2 sequences are SGHVS and FQNEAQ. Losses at the gene ends were 1 base for V and 6 bases for J; bases not matched to a gene: 15. Here the CDR3 reads CASSLVGRAGGIQDTQYF. The CDR3 region has the DNA TGTGCCAGCAGCTTAGTGGGGCGGGCGGGAGGTATCCAGGATACGCAGTATTTT.

With respect to this clone: Given the absence of the conserved phenylalanine or tryptophan at the CDR3 end, a read error is likely. No DNA is shown, since the ends of the CDR3 on it are uncertain; the CDR3 is the one TCRdb lists. V usage is TRBV21-1 and J usage is TRBJ2-7; the D call of TRBD1 is as the table states it, not checked on the DNA. TRBV21-1 is noted as a pseudogene. From its first to its last residue, the CDR3 has 9 amino acids. The CDR3 sequence is CANQGQGPS.

This chain connects TRBV9 to TRBJ2-1; 9 bases are a match to TRBD2. Germline CDR1 reads SGDLS; CDR2 reads YYNGEE. CDR3 length equals 19 residues. The trim removed 0 bases at V and 3 bases at J, leaving 13 bases unmatched. Here the CDR3 reads CASSVGSPGGAGGYNEQFF. The CDR3 nucleotides read TGTGCCAGCAGCGTAGGTTCGCCGGGGGGAGCGGGAGGCTACAATGAGCAGTTCTTC.

The chain employs TRBV25-1 and TRBJ2-4; D possibly matches TRBD1 or TRBD2 (5 bases each). V was cut by 5 bases and J by 6 bases, with 11 bases left in between. The germline V gene has CDR1 MGHDK and CDR2 SYGVNS. The CDR3 spans 13 residues. CDR3 region: CASSIPGTNIQYF. CDR3 in DNA: TGTGCCAGCAGTATACCCGGGACAAACATTCAGTACTTC.

This clone was seen only once. CDR3 sequence: CASELGTDSNTGELFF. The CDR3 region has the DNA TGTGCCAGCGAGCTTGGCACAGATTCGAACACCGGGGAGCTGTTTTTT. The V call is TRBV5-6, the J call TRBJ2-2; D gene unclear. The CDR3 runs to 16 residues. Per the germline V gene, CDR1 is SGHDT and CDR2 is YYEEEE. Trimming cost V 7 bases and J 0 bases, with 16 bases left between them.

The V and J genes are TRBV10-1 and TRBJ2-7; 7 nucleotides line up with TRBD1. With V trimmed by 2 bases and J by 9 bases, 16 bases remained unmatched. The germline gives CDR1 WNHNN, CDR2 SYGVQD (reference sequence). The CDR3 contains 16 residues. The CDR3 here is CASSEPGQPGQKGQYF. The CDR3 nucleotides are TGCGCCAGCAGTGAGCCGGGACAGCCGGGACAGAAGGGGCAGTACTTC.

V usage is TRBV29-1 and J usage is TRBJ2-1; 13 nucleotides match TRBD2. In germline, CDR1 is SQVTM, CDR2 ANQGSEA. V shed 2 bases and J 7 bases; nucleotides not matched to a gene: 2. This CDR3 region has 14 residues. CDR3 sequence reads: CSVETSGRGNEQFF. CDR3 DNA: TGCAGCGTTGAAACTAGCGGGAGGGGAAATGAGCAGTTCTTC.

The gene calls are TRBV18 and TRBJ2-5, with 8 bases matching TRBD1. The V gene's germline CDR1 is KGHSH and CDR2 LQKENI. The CDR3 totals 14 residues. After removal of 6 bases from V and 4 bases from J, the junction contained 7 bases not matched to a gene. The CDR3 coding sequence is TGTGCCAGCTCGCCAGACAGGGGTAGAGAGACCCAGTACTTC. Encoded protein: CASSPDRGRETQYF.

The chain recombines TRBV29-1 with TRBJ2-7; a weak D match, TRBD2 (6 bases). Germline V CDR1 and CDR2: SQVTM, ANQGSEA. V lost 4 bases, J lost 2 bases, and 18 bases lay in between. The length of the CDR3 is 15 residues. CDR3 amino acids: CSVALGGLLTYEQYF. For the CDR3, the DNA is TGCAGCGTTGCATTGGGAGGACTACTTACCTACGAGCAGTACTTC.

V and J are TRBV29-1 and TRBJ2-7, with 10 nucleotides matching TRBD1. J gave up 0 bases and V 0 bases, and 5 bases lay outside the gene matches. The CDR3 loop spans 16 amino acids. Germline CDR1 is SQVTM and CDR2 is ANQGSEA. The CDR3 DNA reads TGCAGCGTTGAAGAGTGGGGACAGGGGAGCTCCTACGAGCAGTACTTC. The encoded protein is CSVEEWGQGSSYEQYF.

The V gene is TRBV9, the J gene TRBJ1-2, with a tentative D call TRBD1 (5 bases). Germline V lookup: CDR1 SGDLS, CDR2 YYNGEE. This CDR3 comprises 15 residues. V lost 4 bases and J 4 bases, leaving 17 bases between the germline ends. The CDR3 DNA follows: TGTGCCAGCAGCTTTACCGACAGCCTTGGCTATGGCTACACCTTC. Translation: CASSFTDSLGYGYTF.

The chain links TRBV28 to TRBJ2-3; maybe TRBD2 (5 bases). From germline, CDR1 is MDHEN and CDR2 SYDVKM. The CDR3 contains 15 residues. V lost 5 bases, J lost 2 bases, and 14 bases lay in between. CDR3 DNA: TGTGCCAGCAGTCCAGATCGGACTTACACAGATACGCAGTATTTT. It is translated as CASSPDRTYTDTQYF.

This chain connects TRBV28 to TRBJ2-4; D perhaps matches TRBD2 (5 bases). V gave up 2 bases and J gave up 0 bases, with 23 bases separating them. Germline assignment: CDR1 MDHEN and CDR2 SYDVKM. The CDR3 covers 20 residues. In nucleotides, the CDR3 is TGTGCCAGCAGTTTAAGTTCCGCAGATACAGCGAGGGTAGCCAAAAACATTCAGTACTTC. Protein product: CASSLSSADTARVAKNIQYF.

The gene calls are TRBV2 and TRBJ2-1; D is uncertain. V was pared by 7 bases and J by 0 bases, with 1 base between. The CDR3 loop spans 11 amino acids. The V gene's germline CDR1 is SNHLY and CDR2 FYNNEI. CDR3 protein: CASISYNEQFF. The DNA for the CDR3 is TGTGCCAGCATCTCCTACAATGAGCAGTTCTTC. The whole variable domain, remainder taken from reference TRBV2 and TRBJ2-1, is EPEVTQTPSHQVTQMGQEVILRCVPISNHLYFYWYRQILGQKVEFLVSFYNNEISEKSEIFDDQFSVERPDGSNFTLKIRSTKLEDSAMYFCASISYNEQFFGPGTRLTVL.